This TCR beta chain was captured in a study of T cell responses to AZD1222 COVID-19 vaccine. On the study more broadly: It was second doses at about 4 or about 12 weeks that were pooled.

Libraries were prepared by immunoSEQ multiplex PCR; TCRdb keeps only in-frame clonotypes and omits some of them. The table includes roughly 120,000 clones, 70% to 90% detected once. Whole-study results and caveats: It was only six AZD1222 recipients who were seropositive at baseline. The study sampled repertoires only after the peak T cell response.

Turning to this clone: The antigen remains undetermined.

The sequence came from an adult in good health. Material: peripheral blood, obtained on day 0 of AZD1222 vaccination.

CDR3 in DNA: TGTGCCAGCGGAGGGCAGCCATACACCGGGGAGCTGTTTTTT. This gives the protein CASGGQPYTGELFF. The chain is built from TRBV14 and TRBJ2-2, with D possibly being TRBD2 (6 bases). The CDR3 spans 14 residues. V lost 8 bases and J 3 bases, leaving 13 bases between the germline ends. CDR1 and CDR2 from the germline V gene are SGHDN and FVKESK.